These 12 T cell receptor beta chains came from one sample sequenced in a study of blood T cell repertoires in COVID-19 (TCRdb year 2020). Library preparation used the immunoSEQ multiplex PCR assay. Here the immuneACCESS table is served through TCRdb, limited to in-frame sequences with V and J called. Missing clones are a known gap in these copies; in checked studies unresolved V genes cover under half, and the rest lacks a known reason. Recorded for this sample are approximately 74,000 clones; approximately 83% of them occurred a single time. Of the sample, roughly 2.5% falls within the top ten clones. Sequences were obtained from peripheral blood. Source of these receptors: an older man with active or convalescent COVID-19.

The V and J genes are TRBV15 and TRBJ2-5; D might be TRBD1 (6 bases). Germline V gene sequence: CDR1 LNHNV, CDR2 YYDKDF (reference sequence). CDR3 length: 15 residues. With 2 bases removed from V and 3 bases from J, the gap between germline ends came to 13 bases. CDR3 in amino acids: CATSRPDRIEETQYF. The CDR3, as DNA: TGTGCCACCAGCAGACCAGACAGGATAGAAGAGACCCAGTACTTC.

For this clone: The same CDR3 is also encoded by other DNA sequences in this sample. The genes are TRBV11-2 and TRBJ2-5; D not resolved. Germline CDR1 SGHAT, CDR2 FQNNGV. Deletions cut 1 base from V and 5 bases from J, with 8 bases between. This CDR3 spans 13 amino acids. This CDR3 reads CASSLVRRETQYF. CDR3 nucleotide sequence: TGTGCCAGCAGCTTAGTCCGGCGGGAGACCCAGTACTTC.

The rearrangement joins TRBV30 to TRBJ2-6, with D unclear. The CDR3 spans 13 residues. From germline, CDR1 is GTSNPN and CDR2 SVGIG (reference sequence). V was pared by 3 bases and J by 0 bases, with 3 bases between. CDR3 region: CAWRRSGANVLTF. The DNA for the CDR3 is TGTGCCTGGAGGCGCTCTGGGGCCAACGTCCTGACTTTC.

The V and J genes are TRBV6-5 and TRBJ1-2; maybe TRBD1 (6 bases). The germline V and J ends were trimmed by 6 bases and 6 bases, with 14 bases remaining between them. CDR3 length equals 13 residues. Germline loops: CDR1 MNHEY, CDR2 SVGAGI. Here the CDR3 reads CASRIQGDDGYTF. In DNA, the CDR3 is TGTGCCAGCAGAATACAGGGCGACGATGGCTACACCTTC.

V and J are TRBV19 and TRBJ2-3, with 9 positions matching TRBD2. Trimming at V came to 10 bases and at J to 1 base, leaving 9 bases not matched to a gene. Germline V gives CDR1 LNHDA, CDR2 SQIVND (reference sequence). The length of the CDR3 is 15 residues. The CDR3 loop is CATSAGGGGTDTQYF. The CDR3 DNA sequence: TGTGCCACCTCGGCGGGGGGGGGTGGCACAGATACGCAGTATTTT.

The chain uses TRBV7-2 and TRBJ2-1; 9 nucleotides match TRBD2. The germline CDR1 and CDR2 sequences are SGHTA and FQGNSA. J gave up 1 base and V 8 bases, and 18 bases lay outside the gene matches. The CDR3 runs to 19 residues. As DNA, the CDR3 is TGTGCCAGCGGCCCTTATTTAGCGGGAGTAGGTTTATCCTACAATGAGCAGTTCTTC. Translation gives CASGPYLAGVGLSYNEQFF.

This chain links TRBV10-2 with TRBJ2-3; tentatively, D is TRBD2 (5 bases). Trimming pared 4 bases from V and 0 bases from J, leaving 11 bases between. Per the germline V gene, CDR1 is WSHSY and CDR2 is SAAADI. The CDR3 is made up of 15 amino acids. The CDR3 region is CASSAGTFSTDTQYF. CDR3 DNA: TGCGCCAGCAGTGCGGGAACCTTTAGCACAGATACGCAGTATTTT.

This clone was observed a single time. V and J are TRBV6-2 or TRBV6-3 and TRBJ2-1, with D tentatively TRBD1 (5 bases). The germline gives CDR1 MNHEY, CDR2 SVGEGT. This CDR3 is 15 amino acids long. Between the trimmed V and J ends, which lost 2 bases and 0 bases, there was a span of 8 bases. Here the CDR3 DNA reads TGTGCCAGCAGTTACGGACACGTCTCCTACAATGAGCAGTTCTTC. Translated: CASSYGHVSYNEQFF.

The chain has TRBV3-1 (or the pseudogene TRBV3-2) and TRBJ2-2; 7 nucleotides align to TRBD2. The V gene's germline CDR1 is LGHDT and CDR2 YNNKEL (reference sequence). V lost 1 base, J lost 9 bases, and 8 bases stayed unmatched. This CDR3 spans 15 amino acids. The CDR3 bases are TGTGCCAGCAGCCAAGGGGCTAGCGGCTTCCGGGAGCTGTTTTTT. Residues: CASSQGASGFRELFF.

V gene TRBV7-6 combines with J gene TRBJ2-2; D possibly corresponds to TRBD1 (5 bases). From germline, CDR1 is SGHVS and CDR2 FNYEAQ. The CDR3 runs to 12 residues. V was shortened by 8 bases and J by 3 bases, with 7 bases between the two germline ends. CDR3 bases: TGTGCCAGCGGACAATACACCGGGGAGCTGTTTTTT. The encoded protein is CASGQYTGELFF.

V and J are TRBV24-1 and TRBJ2-7; 8 nucleotides agree with TRBD1. CDR3 length: 16 amino acids. Germline V CDR1 and CDR2: KGHDR, SFDVKD. V gave up 4 bases and J gave up 0 bases; unmatched junction bases: 7. Here the CDR3 reads CATSDRQGPDSYEQYF. The CDR3 nucleotides read TGTGCCACCAGTGACCGACAGGGGCCAGACTCCTACGAGCAGTACTTC.

This chain connects TRBV7-9 to TRBJ1-3; 10 bases fit TRBD1. CDR1 is SEHNR and CDR2 is FQNEAQ in the germline V gene (reference sequence). V lost 0 bases, J lost 3 bases, and 5 bases stayed unmatched. CDR3 size: 17 residues. Here the CDR3 DNA reads TGTGCCAGCAGCTTAGCCCGCGGGACAGGGGATGGAAACACCATATATTTT. Its protein is CASSLARGTGDGNTIYF.